Presented here are 20 T cell receptor beta chains from one specimen sequenced in a study of cytotoxic CD8 clonotypes in ibrutinib-treated CLL. Sequencing was performed with immunoSEQ multiplex PCR; in TCRdb, only in-frame clones are kept and a portion is missing. The table has 150,000 to 250,000 clones, over 55% seen once. The sequenced sample was PBMCs, obtained after 24 months of ibrutinib treatment. Receptor source: a human donor with chronic lymphocytic leukemia.

This clone was observed a handful of times. J is TRBJ2-7 and V is TRBV6-6; no firm D call. This CDR3 is built from 11 residues. Trimming stripped 1 base from V and 7 bases from J, with 5 bases between. Germline CDR1 MNHNY, CDR2 SVGAGI (reference sequence). Written as DNA, the CDR3 is TGTGCCAGCAGTTACTTCGCTGAGCAGTACTTC. The encoded protein is CASSYFAEQYF.

This rearrangement joins TRBV7-3 to TRBJ2-5, with TRBD2 matching 12 bases. Germline CDR1 and CDR2: SGHTA and FQGTGA. The CDR3 is 18 residues long. V was clipped by 1 base and J by 5 bases; unmatched bases: 11. The CDR3 loop reads CASSLMGRLAGVIETQYF. The CDR3, as DNA: TGTGCCAGCAGCTTAATGGGCAGACTAGCGGGAGTGATTGAGACCCAGTACTTC.

V is TRBV27 and J is TRBJ2-1; a weak D match, TRBD2 (6 bases). In germline, CDR1 is MNHEY, CDR2 SMNVEV (reference sequence). The CDR3 contains 15 residues. V was clipped by 4 bases and J by 9 bases, with 19 bases between them. As DNA, the CDR3 is TGTGCCAGCAGTTGGGGAGCGGGTAGCCCCATTGAGCAGTTCTTC. Its translation: CASSWGAGSPIEQFF.

The chain couples TRBV18 to TRBJ1-2; 10 bases map to TRBD1. After removal of 5 bases from V and 6 bases from J, the junction contained 6 bases not matched to a gene. Looked up from germline, CDR1 is KGHSH and CDR2 is LQKENI. The CDR3 contains 14 residues. The CDR3 here is CASSTGQGTNGYTF. CDR3 coding DNA: TGTGCCAGCTCAACGGGACAGGGGACAAATGGCTACACCTTC.

The chain uses TRBV27 and TRBJ2-7, with 8 positions matching TRBD2. Trimming at V came to 2 bases and at J to 4 bases, leaving 7 bases not matched to a gene. CDR3 length equals 15 residues. From germline, CDR1 is MNHEY and CDR2 SMNVEV (reference sequence). CDR3 region: CASSLRGSGIYEQYF. CDR3 sequence (DNA): TGTGCCAGCAGTTTAAGGGGTAGCGGGATTTACGAGCAGTACTTC.

The rearrangement links TRBV27 to TRBJ2-7, with 7 bases lining up with TRBD1. Germline values: CDR1 MNHEY, CDR2 SMNVEV (reference sequence). Germline trimming cut 5 bases from V and 1 base from J; bases unmatched to any gene: 17. The CDR3 runs 18 residues. The CDR3 bases are TGTGCCAGCAGTCCATTTAGGACCGGGACAGTAGATTCCTACGAGCAGTACTTC. Translation: CASSPFRTGTVDSYEQYF.

The rearrangement links TRBV9 to TRBJ2-7; D not resolved. Germline V gene data show CDR1 as SGDLS and CDR2 as YYNGEE. This CDR3 has 14 amino acids. V was cut by 0 bases and J by 1 base, with 8 bases left in between. The CDR3 region is CASSVGSDSYEQYF. CDR3 DNA sequence: TGTGCCAGCAGCGTAGGTTCAGATTCCTACGAGCAGTACTTC.

The chain has TRBV7-2 and TRBJ1-4; no definite D call. Germline assignment: CDR1 SGHTA and CDR2 FQGNSA. This CDR3 is built from 14 residues. V lost 1 base, J lost 8 bases, and 11 bases lay in between. CDR3 bases: TGTGCCAGCAGCTTAGTTGGAGGGAAGGAAAAACTGTTTTTT. Protein product: CASSLVGGKEKLFF.

The chain joins TRBV18 to TRBJ2-2; perhaps TRBD1 as D (5 bases). Between the trimmed V and J ends, which lost 5 bases and 1 base, there was a span of 11 bases. From germline, CDR1 is KGHSH and CDR2 LQKENI. This CDR3 spans 15 amino acids. CDR3 residues: CASSRTGENTGELFF. CDR3 nucleotide sequence: TGTGCCAGCTCAAGAACAGGAGAGAACACCGGGGAGCTGTTTTTT.

This clone was recorded only once. This rearrangement joins TRBV30 to TRBJ2-3; D ambiguous. The CDR3 contains 15 residues. Germline CDR1 is GTSNPN and CDR2 is SVGIG (reference sequence). Trimming shortened V by 0 bases and J by 5 bases, and 15 bases separated the two germline ends. CDR3 sequence (DNA): TGTGCCTGGAGTGTATCAGGTTTTTTGGGAGATACGCAGTATTTT. Translating it yields CAWSVSGFLGDTQYF.

The chain links TRBV7-6 to TRBJ2-7; 9 bases agree with TRBD2. J lost 0 bases, V lost 5 bases, and 8 bases had no gene match. This CDR3 is 16 amino acids long. Per germline, CDR1 SGHVS and CDR2 FNYEAQ. The CDR3 sequence: CASSPRPTSGSYEQYF. DNA for the CDR3: TGTGCCAGCAGCCCCCGCCCGACTAGCGGCTCCTACGAGCAGTACTTC. Full variable domain (rest looked up from reference TRBV7-6 and TRBJ2-7): GAGVSQSPRYKVTKRGQDVALRCDPISGHVSLYWYRQALGQGPEFLTYFNYEAQQDKSGLPNDRFSAERPEGSISTLTIQRTEQRDSAMYRCASSPRPTSGSYEQYFGPGTRLTVT.

V gene TRBV4-1 combines with J gene TRBJ1-2, with D uncertain. The germline V gene has CDR1 MGHRA and CDR2 YSYEKL. The CDR3 has 11 amino acids. The V end lost 3 bases, the J end lost 5 bases, and 4 bases lay between the germline ends. CDR3 protein: CASSQSYGYTF. For the CDR3, the DNA is TGCGCCAGCAGCCAGAGTTATGGCTACACCTTC.

This rearrangement joins TRBV5-1 to TRBJ2-7, with 8 bases aligning to TRBD1. The V segment lost 5 bases and the J segment 1 base; nucleotides outside the gene matches: 8. The length of the CDR3 is 15 residues. Germline V CDR1 and CDR2: SGHRS, YFSETQ. The CDR3 reads CASSPRTGNSYEQYF. DNA for the CDR3: TGCGCCAGCAGTCCCCGGACAGGGAATTCCTACGAGCAGTACTTC.

The V call is TRBV30, the J call TRBJ1-2; the match to TRBD1 covers 9 bases. The CDR3 loop spans 14 amino acids. J was trimmed by 5 bases and V by 2 bases; bases with no gene match: 6. Germline V gene data show CDR1 as GTSNPN and CDR2 as SVGIG (reference sequence). CDR3 DNA: TGTGCCTGGAGTCCGGGACAGGGTTTTTATGGCTACACCTTC. This gives the protein CAWSPGQGFYGYTF.

The V call is TRBV11-2, the J call TRBJ2-3, with 8 bases that match TRBD2. This CDR3 comprises 15 residues. V was clipped by 5 bases and J by 6 bases; unmatched bases: 10. Germline loops: CDR1 SGHAT, CDR2 FQNNGV. The CDR3, as DNA: TGTGCCAGCAGCAGCGGGGGTCTCCGGTCTGATACGCAGTATTTT. Translation: CASSSGGLRSDTQYF.

This clone turned up a few times. This chain uses TRBV9 with TRBJ1-2; possibly TRBD1 for D (5 bases). CDR1 is SGDLS and CDR2 is YYNGEE in the germline V gene. CDR3 length: 14 amino acids. V lost 7 bases and J lost 4, with 17 bases in between. The CDR3 DNA is TGTGCCAGCGGATTCGGGGGTAAAGGCTATGGCTACACCTTC. Translated: CASGFGGKGYGYTF.

The chain recombines TRBV5-1 with TRBJ2-1; maybe TRBD1 (6 bases). Germline CDR1 reads SGHRS; CDR2 reads YFSETQ. V lost 1 base, J lost 0 bases, and 14 bases lay in between. The CDR3 totals 17 residues. CDR3 region: CASSLRLGASSYNEQFF. The CDR3 DNA reads TGCGCCAGCAGCTTGCGACTGGGGGCGAGCTCCTACAATGAGCAGTTCTTC.

The chain carries TRBV6-5 and TRBJ2-7; D is ambiguous. V gave up 5 bases and J gave up 0 bases, with 14 bases separating them. Looked up from germline, CDR1 is MNHEY and CDR2 is SVGAGI. The CDR3 totals 15 residues. The CDR3 sequence is CASSPYVETSYEQYF. The CDR3 bases are TGTGCCAGCAGTCCGTATGTGGAAACCTCCTACGAGCAGTACTTC.

The sample holds one count of this clone. This sequence joins TRBV7-2 and TRBJ2-7; D remains unclear. The CDR3 consists of 14 residues. The V and J ends lost 5 bases and 4 bases respectively, with 15 bases between them. Germline V gene lookup returns CDR1 SGHTA and CDR2 FQGNSA. The CDR3 sequence is CASSPRNLGYEQYF. CDR3 nucleotides: TGTGCCAGCAGCCCGCGGAATTTAGGGTACGAGCAGTACTTC.

The chain recombines TRBV10-1 with TRBJ2-4; D remains unclear. Trimming cost V 10 bases and J 1 base, with 20 bases left between them. Germline V gene lookup returns CDR1 WNHNN and CDR2 SYGVQD (reference sequence). This CDR3 has 16 amino acids. In nucleotides, the CDR3 is TGCGCCACAAACGTTGGGGTCCCAACTGCCAAAAACATTCAGTACTTC. Its translation: CATNVGVPTAKNIQYF.